The rows below give T cell receptor beta chains drawn from one sample of a study of T cells in Graves' hyperthyroidism and ophthalmopathy. TCRdb fed the multiplex PCR reads into MiXCR, producing one record per CDR3 protein. The data contain 500,000 to 650,000 distinct CDR3 sequences, 12% to 15% of them seen just once; the ten biggest clones take up about 14%. Sequencing was carried out using blood. Receptors originate from a woman aged 40 to 50 with Graves' hyperthyroidism. CDR3s include the opening cysteine and the closing phenylalanine or tryptophan. D genes are given only for firm matches. Not all rows give a size; the values are once, few, many and, for expanded clones, a class.

TRBJ2-6 | many | TRBV28 | . | CASTPNGSGANVLTF | TGTGCCAGCACCCCCAACGGCTCTGGGGCCAACGTCCTGACTTTC
TRBJ2-5 | few | TRBV4-1 | TRBD1 | CASSRIQGQGQETQYF | TGCGCCAGCAGCCGCATTCAGGGACAGGGACAAGAGACCCAGTACTTC
TRBJ2-7 | many | TRBV28 | TRBD1 | CASSPTYRGRFYEQYF | TGTGCCAGCAGTCCCACTTACAGGGGGCGATTCTACGAGCAGTACTTC
TRBJ2-3 | many | TRBV5-1 | TRBD2 | CASSYGRPSTDTQYF | TGCGCCAGCAGCTACGGGAGGCCTAGCACAGATACGCAGTATTTT
TRBJ1-3 | . | TRBV28 | TRBD1 | CASSPGDRGFSGNTIYF | TGTGCCAGCAGTCCGGGGGACAGGGGGTTCTCTGGAAACACCATATATTTT
TRBJ2-7 | many | TRBV28 | . | CASSRRDGFAEQYF | TGTGCCAGCAGTAGACGGGACGGATTCGCCGAGCAGTACTTC
TRBJ2-1 | few | TRBV28 | TRBD2 | CASSPGASGSKDNEQFF | TGTGCCAGCAGCCCAGGGGCTAGCGGGAGTAAAGACAATGAGCAGTTCTTC
TRBJ1-1 | many | TRBV7-2 | . | CASSLVAGEGTEAFF | TGTGCCAGCAGCTTAGTTGCAGGGGAGGGCACTGAAGCTTTCTTT
TRBJ2-3 | many | TRBV12-5 | TRBD2 | CASGNILAGGRDTQYF | TGTGCTAGTGGTAACATACTAGCGGGAGGAAGAGATACGCAGTATTTT
TRBJ1-1 | . | TRBV3-1 | . | CASSGTGARTEAFF | TGTGCCAGCAGCGGCACGGGGGCGAGGACTGAAGCTTTCTTT
TRBJ1-2 | . | TRBV19 | . | CASSILTGGYGYTF | TGTGCCAGTAGTATACTGACAGGCGGATATGGCTACACCTTC
TRBJ2-1 | many | TRBV5-1 | TRBD2 | CASSSDWTSGGDEQFF | TGCGCCAGCAGCTCCGACTGGACTAGCGGTGGCGATGAGCAGTTCTTC
TRBJ2-5 | many | TRBV2 | . | CASSERETGPLETQYF | TGTGCCAGCAGTGAAAGGGAGACTGGTCCCCTGGAGACCCAGTACTTC
TRBJ2-3 | . | TRBV12-3/TRBV12-4 | . | CASSWDGTDTQYF | TGTGCCAGCAGTTGGGACGGCACAGATACGCAGTATTTT
TRBJ2-7 | many | TRBV20-1 | TRBD2 | CSARGTSGTPYEQYF | TGCAGTGCCCGAGGGACTAGCGGGACCCCCTACGAGCAGTACTTC
TRBJ2-3 | few | TRBV4-1 | . | CASSQGWGPDTQYF | TGCGCCAGCAGCCAAGGGTGGGGCCCAGATACGCAGTATTTT
TRBJ2-7 | many | TRBV27 | TRBD2 | CASSSRGLAETYEQYF | TGTGCCAGCAGTTCGCGGGGACTAGCGGAAACTTACGAGCAGTACTTC
TRBJ2-7 | many | TRBV7-8 | . | CASAKTGTYEQYF | TGTGCCAGCGCAAAGACAGGTACCTACGAGCAGTACTTC
TRBJ2-7 | many | TRBV20-1 | . | CSARDGVSSSYEQYF | TGCAGTGCTAGAGATGGGGTATCAAGCTCCTACGAGCAGTACTTC
TRBJ1-4 | many | TRBV11-2 | TRBD1 | CASSITMGQSFNEKLFF | TGTGCCAGCAGCATAACCATGGGACAGTCATTTAATGAAAAACTGTTTTTT
TRBJ2-1 | many | TRBV7-9 | . | CASSLSYRNNEQFF | TGTGCCAGCAGCCTTAGCTACAGAAACAATGAGCAGTTCTTC
TRBJ2-1 | . | TRBV19 | . | CASKGGGVYNEQFF | TGTGCCAGTAAGGGGGGAGGGGTCTACAATGAGCAGTTCTTC
TRBJ1-1 | many | TRBV7-9 | . | CASSSDEVEAFF | TGTGCCAGCAGCTCCGACGAAGTTGAAGCTTTCTTT
TRBJ2-6 | many | TRBV2 | TRBD1 | CASSGDREGPSGANVLTF | TGTGCCAGCAGTGGGGACAGGGAGGGGCCCTCTGGGGCCAACGTCCTGACTTTC
TRBJ2-2 | many | TRBV3-1 | . | CASSPLASTGELFF | TGTGCCAGCAGCCCACTAGCTTCCACCGGGGAGCTGTTTTTT
TRBJ1-1 | many | TRBV28 | TRBD1 | CASTTGDSTNTEAFF | TGTGCCAGCACCACAGGGGACAGCACGAACACTGAAGCTTTCTTT
TRBJ2-5 | many | TRBV19 | . | CASSRQGRGIAGSQETQYF | TGTGCCAGTAGTAGACAGGGCCGCGGGATAGCGGGTTCGCAAGAGACCCAGTACTTC
TRBJ1-6 | . | TRBV2 | TRBD1 | CASSGQGLNSPLHF | TGTGCCAGCAGTGGACAGGGACTTAATTCACCCCTCCACTTT
TRBJ2-2 | many | TRBV29-1 | . | CSVEGQITGELFF | TGCAGCGTTGAGGGACAAATCACCGGGGAGCTGTTTTTT
TRBJ2-7 | few | TRBV6-1 | TRBD1 | CASIAGTGIYEQYF | TGTGCCAGCATTGCCGGGACAGGGATATACGAGCAGTACTTC
TRBJ1-1 | few | TRBV4-1 | TRBD1 | CASSQDTRGRTEAFF | TGCGCCAGCAGCCAAGACACCAGGGGGAGGACTGAAGCTTTCTTT
TRBJ2-7 | many | TRBV29-1 | TRBD2 | CSVEGTRASSYEQYF | TGCAGCGTTGAAGGGACTAGGGCCAGCTCCTACGAGCAGTACTTC
TRBJ2-1 | . | TRBV20-1 | . | CSASSQGGNEQFF | TGCAGTGCTAGTTCGCAGGGGGGGAATGAGCAGTTCTTC